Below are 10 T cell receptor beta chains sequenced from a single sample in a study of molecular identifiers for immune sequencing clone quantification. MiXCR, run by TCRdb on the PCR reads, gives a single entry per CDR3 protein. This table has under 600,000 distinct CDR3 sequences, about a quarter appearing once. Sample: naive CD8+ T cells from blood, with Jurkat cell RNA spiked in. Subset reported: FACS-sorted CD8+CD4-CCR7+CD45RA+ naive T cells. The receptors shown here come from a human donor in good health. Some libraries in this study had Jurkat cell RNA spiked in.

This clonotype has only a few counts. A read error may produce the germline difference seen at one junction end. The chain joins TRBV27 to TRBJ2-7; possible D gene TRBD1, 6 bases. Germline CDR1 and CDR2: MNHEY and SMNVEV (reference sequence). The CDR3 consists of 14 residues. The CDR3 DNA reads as TGTGCCGGCAGTTTATCCACAGGGTCTCGGGAGCAGTACTTC. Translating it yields CAGSLSTGSREQYF.

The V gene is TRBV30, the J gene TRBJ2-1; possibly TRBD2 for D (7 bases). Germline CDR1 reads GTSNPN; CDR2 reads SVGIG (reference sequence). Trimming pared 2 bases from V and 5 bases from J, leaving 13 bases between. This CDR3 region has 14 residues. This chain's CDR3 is CAWSRGAGNNEQFF. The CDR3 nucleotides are TGTGCCTGGAGTCGGGGGGCTGGAAACAATGAGCAGTTCTTC.

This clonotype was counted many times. The CDR3 loop reads CASSLDRTDEAFF. For the CDR3, the DNA is TGTGCCAGCAGTCTAGACAGGACGGATGAAGCTTTCTTT. V usage is TRBV28 and J usage is TRBJ1-1; D is perhaps TRBD1 (6 bases). V dropped 5 bases and J dropped 7 bases, with 14 bases sitting between them. Germline values: CDR1 MDHEN, CDR2 SYDVKM. This CDR3 has 13 amino acids.

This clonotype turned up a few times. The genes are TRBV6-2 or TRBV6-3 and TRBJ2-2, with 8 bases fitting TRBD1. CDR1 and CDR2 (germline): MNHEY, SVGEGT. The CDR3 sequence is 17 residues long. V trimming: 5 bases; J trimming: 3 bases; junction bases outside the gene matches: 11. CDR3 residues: CASSGEPQGADTGELFF. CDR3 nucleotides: TGTGCCAGCAGTGGCGAACCTCAGGGGGCGGACACCGGGGAGCTGTTTTTT.

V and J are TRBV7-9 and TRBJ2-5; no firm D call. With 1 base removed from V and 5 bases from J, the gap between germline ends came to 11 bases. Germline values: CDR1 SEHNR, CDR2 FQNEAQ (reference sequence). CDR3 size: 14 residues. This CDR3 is CASSLVPVGETQYF. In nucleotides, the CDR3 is TGTGCCAGCAGCTTAGTGCCTGTTGGGGAGACCCAGTACTTC.

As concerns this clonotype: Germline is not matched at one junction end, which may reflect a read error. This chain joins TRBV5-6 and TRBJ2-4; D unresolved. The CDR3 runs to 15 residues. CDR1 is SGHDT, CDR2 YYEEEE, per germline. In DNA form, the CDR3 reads TGTGCCAGCAGCTTGGAAGGGTCTGGCAAAAACATGCAGTACTTC. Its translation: CASSLEGSGKNMQYF.

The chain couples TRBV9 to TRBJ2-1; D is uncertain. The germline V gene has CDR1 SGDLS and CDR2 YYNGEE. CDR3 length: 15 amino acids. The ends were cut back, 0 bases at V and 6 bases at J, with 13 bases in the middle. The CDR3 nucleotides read TGTGCCAGCAGCGTAGCTACGGCCCCTAGCAATGAGCAGTTCTTC. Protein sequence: CASSVATAPSNEQFF.

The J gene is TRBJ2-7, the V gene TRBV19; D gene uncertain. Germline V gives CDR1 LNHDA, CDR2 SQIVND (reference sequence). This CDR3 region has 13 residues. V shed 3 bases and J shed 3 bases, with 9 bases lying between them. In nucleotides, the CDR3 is TGTGCCAGTAGTATGTCAGGTATCTACGAGCAGTACTTC. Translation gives CASSMSGIYEQYF.

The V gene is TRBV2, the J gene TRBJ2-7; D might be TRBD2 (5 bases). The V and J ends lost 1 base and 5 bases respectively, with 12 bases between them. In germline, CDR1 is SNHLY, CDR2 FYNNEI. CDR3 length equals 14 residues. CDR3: CASSEGDPRDEQYF. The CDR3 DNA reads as TGTGCCAGCAGTGAAGGCGACCCGAGGGACGAGCAGTACTTC.

The CDR3 reads CASSLGLTGSEQYF. The CDR3 DNA follows: TGTGCCAGCAGCTTAGGCCTTACAGGGTCCGAGCAGTACTTC. The chain links TRBV13 to TRBJ2-7; D might be TRBD1 (6 bases). Trimming took off 0 bases at V and 6 bases at J, with 12 bases between the two ends. CDR1 is PRHDT, CDR2 FYEKMQ, per germline (reference sequence). The CDR3 spans 14 residues.